This TCR beta chain was captured in a study of blood T cell repertoires in COVID-19. Study-wide background: Samples taken during acute and convalescent COVID-19 were collected in the United States, Italy and Spain. T cells, B-cell-depleted T cells, or PBMCs provided the cDNA or gDNA that served as material.

CDR3 length: 15 residues. Germline assignment: CDR1 SGDLS and CDR2 YYNGEE. Trimming cost V 0 bases and J 1 base, with 10 bases left between them. In the original processing: Counts of nucleated cells, estimated from reference gene primer amplification, were obtained. Assay used: immunoSEQ multiplex PCR; TCRdb lists only in-frame clones, some missing. Clone size and the V and J calls come from that table; the DNA yielded D and trimming. The sample carries some 250,000 clones, 65% to 85% recorded once. V is TRBV9 and J is TRBJ1-1; D is ambiguous. The sample was peripheral blood. The TCR comes from a man aged 40-50 years with active or convalescent COVID-19. The CDR3 DNA reads as TGTGCCAGCAGCGTAGTCGGGGAATCGAACACTGAAGCTTTCTTT. Translating gives CASSVVGESNTEAFF.